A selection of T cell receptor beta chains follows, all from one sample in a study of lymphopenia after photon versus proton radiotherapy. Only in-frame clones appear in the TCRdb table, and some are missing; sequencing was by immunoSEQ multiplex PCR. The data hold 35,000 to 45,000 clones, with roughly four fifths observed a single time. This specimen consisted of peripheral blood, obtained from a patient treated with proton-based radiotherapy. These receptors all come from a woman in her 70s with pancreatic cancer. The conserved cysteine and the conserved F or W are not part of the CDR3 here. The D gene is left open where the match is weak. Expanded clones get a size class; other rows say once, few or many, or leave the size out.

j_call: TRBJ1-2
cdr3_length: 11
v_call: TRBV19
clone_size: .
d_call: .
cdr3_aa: ASLDRGGYGYT

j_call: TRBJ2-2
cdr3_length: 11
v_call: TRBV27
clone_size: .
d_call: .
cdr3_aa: ASSLSGTGELF

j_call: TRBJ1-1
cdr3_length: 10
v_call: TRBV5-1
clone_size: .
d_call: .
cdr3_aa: ASSRGDTEAF

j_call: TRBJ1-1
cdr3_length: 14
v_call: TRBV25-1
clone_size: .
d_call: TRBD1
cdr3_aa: ASSGDSGTGQGKAF

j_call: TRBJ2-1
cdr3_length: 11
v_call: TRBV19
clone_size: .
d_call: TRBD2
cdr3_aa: ASSTSGLDEQF

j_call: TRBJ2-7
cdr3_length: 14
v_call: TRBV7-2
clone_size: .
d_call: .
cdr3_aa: ASSLAEAWFNGEQY

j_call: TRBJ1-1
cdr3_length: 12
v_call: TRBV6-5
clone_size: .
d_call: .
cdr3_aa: ASSQDGVNTEAF

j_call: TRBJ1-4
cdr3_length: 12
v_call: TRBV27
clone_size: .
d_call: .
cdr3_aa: ASSLDWTNEKLF

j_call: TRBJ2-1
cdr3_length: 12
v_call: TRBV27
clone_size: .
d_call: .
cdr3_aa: ASSLYGTYNEQF

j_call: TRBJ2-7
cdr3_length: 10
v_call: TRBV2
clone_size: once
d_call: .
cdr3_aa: ASSESQGGRY

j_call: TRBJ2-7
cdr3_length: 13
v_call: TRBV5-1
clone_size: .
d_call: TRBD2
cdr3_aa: ASSLGAGGPYEQY

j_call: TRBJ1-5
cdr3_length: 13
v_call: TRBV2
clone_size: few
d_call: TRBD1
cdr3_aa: ASLFDRDSNQPQH